This TCR beta chain was obtained from a study of blood T cell repertoires in COVID-19. Across the whole study: The United States, Italy and Spain were the sources of the acute and convalescent COVID-19 samples. PBMCs, B-cell-depleted T cells, or T cells were the source of the cDNA or gDNA that made up the material.

The CDR3 runs to 15 residues. Trimming cost V 2 bases and J 0 bases, with 10 bases left between them. The germline V gene encodes CDR1 LNHDA and CDR2 SQIVND (reference sequence). This clone appeared a few times. Authors' data handling: Researchers report that nucleated cell counts were estimated from reference gene primer amplification. The data were produced by immunoSEQ multiplex PCR, yet TCRdb's version contains in-frame clones alone and is incomplete. The D gene and trimming were derived from the DNA, and the V and J assignments and clone size from that table. The sample consists of 80,000 to 100,000 clones, about nine tenths of them appearing once.

The source is a human donor with active COVID-19. The donor label of this sample is uncertain. The chain combines TRBV19 with TRBJ1-1, with D tentatively TRBD1 (5 bases). Sequenced material: peripheral blood. The CDR3 region is CASSISPGLNTEAFF. The CDR3 region has the DNA TGTGCCAGTAGTATATCGCCAGGGCTGAACACTGAAGCTTTCTTT.